These 25 T cell receptor beta chains came from one sample sequenced in a study of beta chain features in type 1 diabetes. The entirety of the isolated RNA underwent reverse transcription, so expressed TCRB transcripts were sequenced. Profiled with immunoSEQ multiplex PCR; TCRdb holds only in-frame clones, not every one. The table records around 310,000 clones, about 10% of them present only once. Material for sequencing was naive CD4+ T cells from blood. The receptors come from a woman aged 25 to 45 in good health.

This clone was detected a few times. The V and J genes are TRBV27 and TRBJ1-4; 8 bases line up with TRBD1. The CDR3 loop spans 14 amino acids. Germline trimming cut 6 bases from V and 8 bases from J; bases unmatched to any gene: 8. In germline, CDR1 is MNHEY, CDR2 SMNVEV (reference sequence). The CDR3: CASRPDRDDEKLFF. The DNA for the CDR3 is TGTGCCAGCAGACCGGACAGGGATGACGAAAAACTGTTTTTT.

This clone has only a few counts. This rearrangement joins TRBV7-6 to TRBJ2-3, with TRBD1 matching over 10 bases. The V gene's germline CDR1 is SGHVS and CDR2 FNYEAQ. This CDR3 contains 17 residues. V lost 4 bases to trimming and J lost 2 bases; unmatched junction nucleotides: 9. The CDR3 is CASSSKTGGQYTDTQYF. The CDR3 coding sequence is TGTGCCAGCAGCTCCAAGACAGGGGGCCAATACACAGATACGCAGTATTTT.

The gene calls are TRBV4-1 and TRBJ2-5; 11 nucleotides match TRBD2. Germline V lookup: CDR1 MGHRA, CDR2 YSYEKL. V lost 4 bases and J lost 4; bases outside the gene matches: 14. The CDR3 has 18 amino acids. The CDR3 here is CASSLSGLAGGLLETQYF. In DNA form, the CDR3 reads TGCGCCAGCAGCCTTTCTGGCCTAGCGGGAGGATTATTAGAGACCCAGTACTTC.

The chain employs TRBV7-3 and TRBJ2-1; the match to TRBD2 covers 11 bases. J was trimmed by 5 bases and V by 3 bases; bases with no gene match: 3. From germline, CDR1 is SGHTA and CDR2 FQGTGA. The CDR3 extends over 15 amino acids. CDR3 protein: CASSLGLAENNEQFF. In nucleotides, the CDR3 is TGTGCCAGCAGCTTGGGACTAGCGGAGAACAATGAGCAGTTCTTC.

The chain employs TRBV5-1 and TRBJ2-3; 10 positions agree with TRBD2. J gave up 5 bases and V 4 bases, and 4 bases lay outside the gene matches. CDR3 length: 14 amino acids. Germline CDR1 is SGHRS and CDR2 is YFSETQ. This chain's CDR3 is CASSPGTSVDTQYF. The CDR3 DNA follows: TGCGCCAGCAGCCCCGGGACTAGCGTAGATACGCAGTATTTT.

V is TRBV10-3 and J is TRBJ2-7; D may be TRBD1 (6 bases). Trimming left V 2 bases short and J 7 bases short, with 15 bases between. CDR1 and CDR2 from the germline V gene are ENHRY and SYGVKD. The CDR3 totals 14 residues. CDR3 protein: CAISEPTTGMEQYF. The CDR3 DNA reads TGTGCCATCAGTGAGCCGACCACAGGGATGGAGCAGTACTTC.

The V gene is TRBV28, the J gene TRBJ2-7, with D perhaps matching TRBD1 (6 bases). Per germline, CDR1 MDHEN and CDR2 SYDVKM. Trimming cost V 2 bases and J 1 base, with 12 bases left between them. The CDR3 spans 15 residues. The CDR3 loop reads CASSLPATGSYEQYF. The CDR3 region has the DNA TGTGCCAGCAGTTTACCCGCGACAGGTTCCTACGAGCAGTACTTC.

A few counts support this clone. This chain links TRBV28 with TRBJ2-7; TRBD2 agrees at 8 bases. The trim removed 4 bases at V and 2 bases at J, leaving 4 bases unmatched. The CDR3 contains 14 residues. CDR1 and CDR2 (germline): MDHEN, SYDVKM. The CDR3 nucleotides are TGTGCCAGCAGTTCAGCGGGAGCCCCCTACGAGCAGTACTTC. As protein: CASSSAGAPYEQYF.

There are a few counts of this clone. The chain uses TRBV5-6 and TRBJ2-1, with TRBD1 identical over 9 bases. V trimming: 4 bases; J trimming: 8 bases; junction bases outside the gene matches: 10. From germline, CDR1 is SGHDT and CDR2 YYEEEE. The CDR3 consists of 15 residues. The chain's CDR3 is CASSKGTGTSDEQFF. CDR3 in DNA: TGTGCCAGCAGCAAGGGGACAGGGACGAGTGATGAGCAGTTCTTC.

This clone was picked up a small number of times. This chain links TRBV28 with TRBJ1-5; possibly TRBD1 for D (5 bases). This CDR3 is 14 amino acids long. Trimming pared 5 bases from V and 2 bases from J, leaving 10 bases between. From germline, CDR1 is MDHEN and CDR2 SYDVKM. The DNA for the CDR3 is TGTGCCAGCAGTCCTGCGGGGGGCAATCAGCCCCAGCATTTT. It specifies CASSPAGGNQPQHF.

In this sample, this clone turned up many times. The J gene is TRBJ2-7, the V gene TRBV14; D not certain. Trimming removed 5 bases from V and 3 bases from J, with 8 bases in between. Germline V gives CDR1 SGHDN, CDR2 FVKESK. CDR3 length equals 12 residues. CDR3 DNA sequence: TGTGCCAGCAGCGCACTCGGCTACGAGCAGTACTTC. Amino acids: CASSALGYEQYF.

This clone was counted a few times. The sample has other DNA sequences that encode this CDR3 too. Here the CDR3 DNA reads TGTGCCAGCAGCAGCCTAGCGGGAGGTTACAATGAGCAGTTCTTC. Translating gives CASSSLAGGYNEQFF. The J gene is TRBJ2-1, the V gene TRBV11-2, with TRBD2 matching over 11 bases. This CDR3 region has 15 residues. J lost 4 bases, V lost 5 bases, and 4 bases had no gene match. Per germline, CDR1 SGHAT and CDR2 FQNNGV.

This clone has more than one count but fewer than ten. The CDR3 DNA reads as TGTGCCAGTAGTATTAGACTAGCGGGAGTTAGTGAGCAGTTCTTC. Its translation is CASSIRLAGVSEQFF. The chain uses TRBV19 and TRBJ2-1; 12 positions match TRBD2. V was pared by 3 bases and J by 9 bases, with 6 bases of the junction left unmatched. Germline CDR1 is LNHDA and CDR2 is SQIVND (reference sequence). The CDR3 spans 15 residues.

The chain combines TRBV28 with TRBJ1-1; D possibly corresponds to TRBD1 (5 bases). This CDR3 comprises 13 residues. The germline CDR1 and CDR2 sequences are MDHEN and SYDVKM. The germline V and J ends were trimmed by 11 bases and 5 bases, with 18 bases remaining between them. CDR3 coding DNA: TGTGCCTCGTCAGCTTCAGGGTGGACTGAAGCTTTCTTT. This encodes CASSASGWTEAFF.

Here the CDR3 reads CAWSKRRGRDPSRAFF. As DNA, the CDR3 is TGTGCCTGGAGTAAGAGGAGAGGGCGCGATCCGTCACGAGCTTTCTTT. The chain recombines TRBV30 with TRBJ1-1, with D unclear. Trimming pared 2 bases from V and 10 bases from J, leaving 26 bases between. Germline V gives CDR1 GTSNPN, CDR2 SVGIG (reference sequence). The CDR3 consists of 16 residues.

This clone appeared a few times. This chain links TRBV5-4 with TRBJ2-1, with D possibly TRBD1 on 6 matching bases. The CDR3 totals 16 residues. In germline, CDR1 is SGHNT, CDR2 YYREEE (reference sequence). The germline V and J ends were trimmed by 5 bases and 3 bases, with 18 bases remaining between them. CDR3 region: CASSLQTGGFYNEQFF. For the CDR3, the DNA is TGTGCCAGCAGTCTCCAGACAGGTGGTTTCTACAATGAGCAGTTCTTC.

V usage is TRBV5-4 and J usage is TRBJ2-5; 9 bases line up with TRBD2. The CDR3 has 13 amino acids. J lost 2 bases, V lost 6 bases, and 2 bases had no gene match. Looked up from germline, CDR1 is SGHNT and CDR2 is YYREEE (reference sequence). The CDR3 nucleotides read TGTGCCAGCACCGGACTAGCGCAAGAGACCCAGTACTTC. Translation gives CASTGLAQETQYF.

This clone was found a few times. The rearrangement links TRBV11-1 to TRBJ2-5; D unresolved. Germline lookup yields CDR1 SGHAT and CDR2 FQDESV (reference sequence). V was trimmed by 4 bases and J by 4 bases, leaving 16 bases between them. CDR3 length equals 15 residues. The CDR3 DNA reads as TGTGCCAGCAGCTCTGGCCCCCGAAGAGGAGAGACCCAGTACTTC. Amino acid sequence: CASSSGPRRGETQYF.

The chain uses TRBV13 and TRBJ2-3; a possible D gene is TRBD2 (6 bases). Trimming removed 5 bases from V and 6 bases from J, with 9 bases in between. Germline CDR1 reads PRHDT; CDR2 reads FYEKMQ (reference sequence). CDR3 length: 12 residues. The CDR3, as DNA: TGTGCCAGCAGCGGAGGGCTGGATACGCAGTATTTT. Translating it yields CASSGGLDTQYF.

Only a few counts were recorded for this clone. The chain recombines TRBV19 with TRBJ2-7; 11 positions match TRBD2. This CDR3 is 15 amino acids long. V trimming: 3 bases; J trimming: 1 base; junction bases outside the gene matches: 2. The germline gives CDR1 LNHDA, CDR2 SQIVND (reference sequence). For the CDR3, the DNA is TGTGCCAGTAGTATTTCTAGCGGGGGGTCCTACGAGCAGTACTTC. This codes for CASSISSGGSYEQYF.

The chain employs TRBV7-9 and TRBJ1-1; TRBD1 matches at 9 bases. CDR1 SEHNR and CDR2 FQNEAQ come from the germline V gene (reference sequence). This CDR3 spans 15 amino acids. After removal of 6 bases from V and 0 bases from J, the junction contained 5 bases not matched to a gene. CDR3 DNA sequence: TGTGCCAGCAGGGAGAGGACAGGGGTGAACACTGAAGCTTTCTTT. It is translated as CASRERTGVNTEAFF. The full variable domain, rest sourced from reference TRBV7-9 and TRBJ1-1, is DTGVSQNPRHKITKRGQNVTFRCDPISEHNRLYWYRQTLGQGPEFLTYFQNEAQLEKSRLLSDRFSAERPKGSFSTLEIQRTEQGDSAMYLCASRERTGVNTEAFFGQGTRLTVV.

Points on this clone: Other DNA sequences in the sample encode the same CDR3. The chain joins TRBV18 to TRBJ2-7, with 7 bases fitting TRBD2. Germline CDR1 and CDR2: KGHSH and LQKENI. This CDR3 spans 14 amino acids. V trimming: 3 bases; J trimming: 1 base; junction bases outside the gene matches: 3. The DNA for the CDR3 is TGTGCCAGCTCACCCGGGACTACTTCCTACGAGCAGTACTTC. Its translation is CASSPGTTSYEQYF.

This clone was counted between two and nine times. The chain recombines TRBV4-3 with TRBJ2-7, with 8 bases lining up with TRBD2. The CDR3 is made up of 14 amino acids. Germline trimming cut 4 bases from V and 6 bases from J; bases unmatched to any gene: 8. Germline V gene sequence: CDR1 LGHNA, CDR2 YSLEER. In nucleotides, the CDR3 is TGCGCCAGCAGCCGGATTCGGGAGGGACGCGAGCAGTACTTC. Translated: CASSRIREGREQYF.

The rearrangement joins TRBV2 to TRBJ2-3; TRBD2 agrees at 13 bases. CDR1 and CDR2 (germline): SNHLY, FYNNEI. The CDR3 length is 15 residues. The junction had 3 bases not matched to a gene; V was cut back by 7 bases and J by 2 bases. CDR3 sequence: CASTGTSGITDTQYF. The DNA for the CDR3 is TGTGCCAGCACCGGGACTAGCGGGATCACAGATACGCAGTATTTT.

This clone turned up a few times. The chain has TRBV21-1 and TRBJ1-5; the DNA was not compared with TRBD1, the D call given in the table. TRBV21-1 is a recognized pseudogene. CDR3 size: 15 residues. CDR3 amino acids: CASISDRDSNQPQHF. CDR3 coding DNA: TGTGCCAGCATCTCGGACAGGGATAGCAATCAGCCCCAGCATTTT.